This passage covers 9 T cell receptor beta chains from one sample sequenced in a study of cytomegalovirus exposure and HLA in healthy donors. In the PCR, 60 Vbeta and 13 Jbeta primers were used. Libraries were prepared by immunoSEQ multiplex PCR; TCRdb keeps only in-frame clonotypes and omits some of them. The sample holds about 170,000 clones; about 84% are singletons and the top ten take 4.8%. Sequencing was done on a sample of PBMCs. All receptors derive from a man between 18 and 29 years old in good health and CMV-seronegative.

The sample holds a few counts of this clone. The rearrangement links TRBV6-5 to TRBJ1-4; 7 nucleotides match TRBD1. V shed 0 bases, J shed 5 bases, and the junction held 3 bases outside the gene matches. CDR1 MNHEY and CDR2 SVGAGI come from the germline V gene. The CDR3 runs to 15 residues. The DNA for the CDR3 is TGTGCCAGCAGTTACTCTCCAGGGGGGAATGAAAAACTGTTTTTT. As protein: CASSYSPGGNEKLFF.

On this clone: Mismatch with germline at one junction end may stem from a read error. J is TRBJ2-1 and V is TRBV7-7; D call uncertain. In germline, CDR1 is SSHAT, CDR2 FNYEAQ (reference sequence). This CDR3 region has 15 residues. CDR3 amino acids: CASSLDSSSYNEQFF. The CDR3 nucleotides read TGTGCTAGCAGCTTAGATTCGAGCTCCTACAATGAGCAGTTCTTC.

The chain uses TRBV28 and TRBJ2-7; D remains ambiguous. Germline V gene sequence: CDR1 MDHEN, CDR2 SYDVKM. Trimming pared 3 bases from V and 4 bases from J, leaving 7 bases between. The CDR3 totals 12 residues. CDR3 DNA sequence: TGTGCCAGCAGTTTTGGAGCGTACGAGCAGTACTTC. Translating it yields CASSFGAYEQYF. Supplemented by reference TRBV28 and TRBJ2-7, the full variable domain reads DVKVTQSSRYLVKRTGEKVFLECVQDMDHENMFWYRQDPGLGLRLIYFSYDVKMKEKGDIPEGYSVSREKKERFSLILESASTNQTSMYLCASSFGAYEQYFGPGTRLTVT.

The rearrangement links TRBV5-6 to TRBJ2-7; TRBD2 is a possible D gene (6 bases). The CDR3 runs to 13 residues. CDR1 is SGHDT and CDR2 is YYEEEE in the germline V gene. Trimming cost V 3 bases and J 5 bases, with 12 bases left between them. The chain's CDR3 is CASSSTQRDEQYF. For the CDR3, the DNA is TGTGCCAGCAGCTCCACCCAGCGGGACGAGCAGTACTTC.

This rearrangement joins TRBV4-1 to TRBJ2-7; TRBD1 matches at 8 bases. Per germline, CDR1 MGHRA and CDR2 YSYEKL. Trimming took 2 bases from V and 2 from J; bases not matched to a gene: 5. This CDR3 contains 15 residues. Here the CDR3 DNA reads TGCGCCAGCAGCCAAACCGGGACAGGACCCTACGAGCAGTACTTC. Its translation is CASSQTGTGPYEQYF.

The V call is TRBV4-3, the J call TRBJ2-1; 8 bases fit TRBD2. J lost 8 bases, V lost 1 base, and 13 bases had no gene match. This CDR3 comprises 17 residues. CDR1 is LGHNA and CDR2 is YSLEER in the germline V gene. CDR3 DNA: TGCGCCAGCAGCCAAGGGGATAGCGGGATACCGGTAGATGAGCAGTTCTTC. This sequence encodes CASSQGDSGIPVDEQFF.

The chain joins TRBV7-2 to TRBJ2-7; D is perhaps TRBD1 (6 bases). The CDR3 consists of 14 residues. The germline gives CDR1 SGHTA, CDR2 FQGNSA. The V end lost 0 bases, the J end lost 6 bases, and 12 bases lay between the germline ends. The CDR3 spells CASSLALLTGEQYF. The CDR3 DNA follows: TGTGCCAGCAGCTTAGCGCTTTTGACAGGCGAGCAGTACTTC. The full variable domain, completed using reference TRBV7-2 and TRBJ2-7, is GAGVSQSPSNKVTEKGKDVELRCDPISGHTALYWYRQSLGQGLEFLIYFQGNSAPDKSGLPSDRFSAERTGGSVSTLTIQRTQQEDSAVYLCASSLALLTGEQYFGPGTRLTVT.

This clone was counted ten times or more. The V gene is TRBV19, the J gene TRBJ2-5; perhaps TRBD1 as D (5 bases). V was clipped by 4 bases and J by 4 bases, with 16 bases between them. Germline V CDR1 and CDR2: LNHDA, SQIVND (reference sequence). CDR3 length: 15 amino acids. In DNA, the CDR3 is TGTGCCAGTAGTACAGGTGGGGCGGTTGGAGAGACCCAGTACTTC. This translates into CASSTGGAVGETQYF.

The V gene is TRBV18, the J gene TRBJ2-7; 10 nucleotides line up with TRBD2. V was clipped by 6 bases and J by 6 bases; unmatched bases: 11. Germline V gene lookup returns CDR1 KGHSH and CDR2 LQKENI. CDR3 size: 15 residues. CDR3: CASSRGRAGGPEQYF. The CDR3 DNA sequence: TGTGCCAGCTCTCGGGGACGAGCGGGAGGGCCCGAGCAGTACTTC.